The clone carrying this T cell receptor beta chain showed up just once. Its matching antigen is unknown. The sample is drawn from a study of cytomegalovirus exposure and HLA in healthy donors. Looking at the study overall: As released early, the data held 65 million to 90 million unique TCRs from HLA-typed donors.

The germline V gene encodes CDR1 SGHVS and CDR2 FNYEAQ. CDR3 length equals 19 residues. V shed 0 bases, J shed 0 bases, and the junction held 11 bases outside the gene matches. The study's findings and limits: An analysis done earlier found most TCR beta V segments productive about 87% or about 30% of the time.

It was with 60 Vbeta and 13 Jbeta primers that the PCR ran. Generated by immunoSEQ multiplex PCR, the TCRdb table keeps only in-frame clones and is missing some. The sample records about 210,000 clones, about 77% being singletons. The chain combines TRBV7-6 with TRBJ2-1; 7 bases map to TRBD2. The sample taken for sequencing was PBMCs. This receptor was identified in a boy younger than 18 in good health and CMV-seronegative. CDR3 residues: CASSLATLAEESSYNEQFF. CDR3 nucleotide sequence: TGTGCCAGCAGCTTAGCGACTCTAGCGGAAGAGAGCTCCTACAATGAGCAGTTCTTC.